Presented here are 11 T cell receptor beta chains from one specimen sequenced in a study of blood T cell repertoires in COVID-19. Sequenced by immunoSEQ multiplex PCR; TCRdb stores in-frame clones only, minus some. This table holds 160,000 or so clones, about 81% found once. The sequenced sample was peripheral blood. The receptors were gathered from a human donor in a cohort sampled during active COVID-19.

The gene calls are TRBV12-5 and TRBJ2-1; 9 bases agree with TRBD2. The V segment lost 7 bases and the J segment 4 bases; nucleotides outside the gene matches: 8. Germline CDR1 reads LGHNT; CDR2 reads FRNRAP. CDR3 length: 15 residues. The CDR3 coding sequence is TGTGCTAGTGCCCTAGCGGGGACCTCATACAATGAGCAGTTCTTC. Its protein is CASALAGTSYNEQFF.

The chain joins TRBV10-1 to TRBJ1-3; D call uncertain. This CDR3 is 14 amino acids long. Between the trimmed V and J ends, which lost 5 bases and 0 bases, there was a span of 8 bases. CDR1 is WNHNN and CDR2 is SYGVQD in the germline V gene (reference sequence). The CDR3 spells CASSNGLSGNTIYF. CDR3 sequence (DNA): TGCGCCAGCAGTAACGGTCTCTCTGGAAACACCATATATTTT.

This CDR3 is CASSQEWATSMIGNTIYF. CDR3 nucleotides: TGCGCCAGCAGCCAAGAGTGGGCGACGTCCATGATCGGAAACACCATATATTTT. The chain uses TRBV4-3 and TRBJ1-3; D gene ambiguous. The CDR3 runs 18 residues. In germline, CDR1 is LGHNA, CDR2 YSLEER. V was shortened by 0 bases and J by 4 bases, with 19 bases between the two germline ends.

This clone was picked up one time. This chain joins TRBV5-4 and TRBJ2-5, with TRBD2 as a possible D gene (6 bases). CDR3 length: 17 amino acids. The V gene's germline CDR1 is SGHNT and CDR2 YYREEE (reference sequence). Trimming pared 0 bases from V and 5 bases from J, leaving 20 bases between. CDR3 residues: CASSLVGGWPEEETQYF. The CDR3 nucleotides read TGTGCCAGCAGCTTGGTCGGGGGTTGGCCGGAGGAGGAGACCCAGTACTTC.

The gene calls are TRBV10-2 and TRBJ2-7; a possible D gene is TRBD1 (7 bases). The CDR3 runs 13 residues. Germline CDR1 and CDR2: WSHSY and SAAADI. V lost 7 bases, J lost 3 bases, and 13 bases lay in between. The CDR3 loop reads CASTGGPDYEQYF. In nucleotides, the CDR3 is TGCGCCAGCACAGGGGGGCCCGACTACGAGCAGTACTTC.

This clone was picked up a small number of times. The chain combines TRBV5-1 with TRBJ2-1; D unclear. In germline, CDR1 is SGHRS, CDR2 YFSETQ. V shed 0 bases and J shed 5 bases, with 9 bases lying between them. The CDR3 has 14 amino acids. The CDR3 nucleotides read TGCGCCAGCAGCTTGGGCGAGGCGGACAATGAGCAGTTCTTC. Its translation: CASSLGEADNEQFF.

This sequence joins TRBV5-6 and TRBJ2-7; perhaps TRBD2 as D (5 bases). This CDR3 is built from 15 residues. V dropped 4 bases and J dropped 4 bases, with 18 bases sitting between them. The germline gives CDR1 SGHDT, CDR2 YYEEEE. CDR3 loop: CASSTVWGADYEQYF. Here the CDR3 DNA reads TGTGCCAGCAGCACCGTATGGGGAGCAGATTACGAGCAGTACTTC.

The genes are TRBV11-3 and TRBJ2-2; maybe TRBD1 (5 bases). Germline V gene lookup returns CDR1 SGHNT and CDR2 YENEEA. V was shortened by 2 bases and J by 7 bases, with 11 bases between the two germline ends. This CDR3 spans 14 amino acids. The CDR3 reads CASSLKGLVGELFF. The CDR3 bases are TGTGCCAGCAGCTTAAAGGGGCTGGTCGGGGAGCTGTTTTTT. Variable domain in full (rest from reference TRBV11-3 and TRBJ2-2): EAGVVQSPRYKIIEKKQPVAFWCNPISGHNTLYWYLQNLGQGPELLIRYENEEAVDDSQLPKDRFSAERLKGVDSTLKIQPAELGDSAVYLCASSLKGLVGELFFGEGSRLTVL.

V gene TRBV30 combines with J gene TRBJ1-5; 7 bases are shared with TRBD1. Losses at the gene ends were 2 bases for V and 6 bases for J; bases not matched to a gene: 16. This CDR3 comprises 17 residues. Germline lookup yields CDR1 GTSNPN and CDR2 SVGIG (reference sequence). The CDR3 sequence is CAWSIGWGRGSGQPQHF. In DNA form, the CDR3 reads TGTGCCTGGAGTATAGGGTGGGGCAGGGGGTCGGGTCAGCCCCAGCATTTT.

The chain joins TRBV7-8 to TRBJ2-7; maybe TRBD1 (6 bases). CDR1 and CDR2 (germline): SGHVS, FQNEAQ. This CDR3 has 13 amino acids. V lost 1 base to trimming and J lost 5 bases, with 9 bases between them. CDR3: CASSLVGGHEQYF. CDR3 bases: TGTGCCAGCAGCTTAGTAGGGGGACACGAGCAGTACTTC.

This clone appeared a single time. The chain employs TRBV27 and TRBJ2-1; no clear D gene. The ends were cut back, 8 bases at V and 1 base at J, with 12 bases in the middle. Germline V gene sequence: CDR1 MNHEY, CDR2 SMNVEV (reference sequence). The CDR3 is 14 residues long. CDR3 region: CASSLRVSYNEQFF. The CDR3 DNA is TGTGCCAGCTCTTTGCGTGTTTCCTACAATGAGCAGTTCTTC.